Detailed here is one T cell receptor (beta chain). Deletions cut 0 bases from V and 2 bases from J, with 13 bases between. Germline V gene lookup returns CDR1 SGHDN and CDR2 FVKESK. There are 16 residues in the CDR3. Orbital computed tomography and thyroid ultrasound, along with TRAb, serum thyroxine and clinical symptoms, underpinned diagnosis. Amplification of TCR beta CDR3 regions used RNA transcripts. The first round was an RT-PCR with HTBI primers, and the second round was a multiplex PCR. TCRdb itself ran the multiplex PCR reads through MiXCR, one entry per CDR3 protein. The repertoire consists of more than 550,000 distinct CDR3 sequences, with 35% to 45% occurring once and the leading ten covering 3% to 3.5%. These data belong to a study of Graves' ophthalmopathy and Graves' hyperthyroidism. Study information: The blood sample was drawn at first diagnosis and before any treatment.

The specimen was peripheral blood. This chain links TRBV14 with TRBJ1-1; the D gene is possibly TRBD1 (6 bases). This sequence was found in an adult man with Graves' ophthalmopathy. In nucleotides, the CDR3 is TGTGCCAGCAGCCAAGATAAGGCCAGGGGTAACACTGAAGCTTTCTTT. Residues: CASSQDKARGNTEAFF.